This TCR beta chain was sequenced during a study of blood T cell repertoires in COVID-19 (dated by TCRdb to the early 2020s). About the investigation overall: Samples covering the acute and convalescent phases of COVID-19 were provided by collaborators in the United States, Italy and Spain. HLA class I and class II types, where available, came from metadata supplied by the sample provider rather than from assay-based typing. A freely available public database, intended as a resource for researchers studying the immune response to SARS-CoV-2, is where the repertoires were released. Samples came from the ongoing ImmuneRACE study (first 160 participants) plus 1,254 subjects from 6 global collaborators. The sample metadata nearly always contained a de-identified subject ID, COVID-19 status, age in years and sex. The dataset comprised deeply sampled blood TCRbeta repertoires from subjects exposed to, actively infected with, or recovered from COVID-19. The material from the prospective study consisted of cDNA or gDNA derived from T cells, B-cell-depleted T cells, or PBMCs.

The collaborating institutions used their own protocols to collect whole blood in K2EDTA tubes. For TCRbeta analysis, collaborators shipped samples in one of three forms: frozen whole blood, isolated PBMCs, or DNA extracted from either of those sample types. CDR1 and CDR2 (MNHNS, SASEGT) derive from the germline V gene. The junction shows trimming of 3 bases on V and 2 bases on J, plus 7 bases between the germline ends. Taken from cysteine to phenylalanine, the CDR3 has 13 residues. Only the CDR3 region is kept as DNA, spanning 39 bases read in frame from base 1. The immunoSEQ Assay, a bias-controlled multiplex PCR, was used to amplify TCRbeta CDR3 regions from genomic DNA. Turning to the authors' computational methods: Nucleated cell counts per sample were estimated from amplification of reference gene primers within the assay. To quantify the absolute abundance of each unique TCRbeta CDR3 rearrangement, sequence reads were collapsed and filtered. For each sample, productive Simpson clonality was calculated as the square root of Simpson's diversity index over productive rearrangements. Not all clones reach the TCRdb copy of this immuneACCESS table, which keeps in-frame sequences only. Checked studies attribute under half of the gap to unresolved V genes and leave the rest unexplained. That table supplies the V and J calls and clone size; D and trimming were determined from the DNA. The sample table records roughly 110,000 clones; 80% to 85% of these occur just once. The ten largest account for around 4.4% of the sample.

On this clone itself: The antigen it recognizes is unknown. No base qualities exist here, and no much larger clone lies one base off it.

What the work shows at the level of the full study, not this receptor alone: The amount of clinical and demographic metadata varied by source and participant and was provided uncurated.

The chain links TRBV6-1 with TRBJ1-1, with no reliable assignment of the D segment. The sequence was obtained from a human donor in a cohort sampled during active COVID-19. Specimen: peripheral blood. The DNA sequence follows: TGTGCCAGCAGTGAGGGAGAAAACACTGAAGCTTTCTTT. The encoded protein is CASSEGENTEAFF.